The source of this T cell receptor (beta chain) is a study of OX40 agonist ivuxolimab in advanced cancers. TCRdb keeps only in-frame clones here, not all; method: immunoSEQ multiplex PCR. The sample includes about 96,000 clones, under 90% of them seen just once. The germline V gene encodes CDR1 SGHRS and CDR2 YFSETQ. Trimming pared 4 bases from V and 5 bases from J, leaving 12 bases between. This CDR3 region has 14 residues. Sequencing was performed on CD4+ or CD8+ T cells sorted from blood, taken in a trial of the OX40 agonist ivuxolimab. The source is an adult with an advanced solid tumor such as melanoma, head and neck, liver or kidney cancer. The chain is built from TRBV5-1 and TRBJ2-2, with D perhaps matching TRBD1 (8 bases). CDR3 region: CASSGQGGTGELFF. CDR3 in DNA: TGCGCCAGCAGCGGACAGGGAGGGACCGGGGAGCTGTTTTTT.